The rows below give T cell receptor beta chains drawn from one sample of a study of beta chain features in type 1 diabetes. Measured with immunoSEQ multiplex PCR; TCRdb has only the in-frame clones, and not every one. The sample shows some 15,000 clones, about three quarters of them seen only once. The material sequenced was stem cell memory CD4+ T cells from blood. Receptors originate from a man younger than 45 with type 1 diabetes. Both conserved end residues are part of each CDR3. The order of the fields is J gene, V gene, D gene, clone size, CDR3 protein, CDR3 DNA. The D gene is left open where the match is weak. Part of the rows lack a size; the others show once, few, many or a class for expanded clones.

j_call: TRBJ1-6
v_call: TRBV4-2
d_call: NA
clone_size: few
cdr3_aa: CASSQVSQGTSPLHF
cdr3_nt: TGTGCCAGCAGCCAAGTAAGTCAGGGAACTTCACCCCTCCACTTT

j_call: TRBJ2-2
v_call: TRBV5-1
d_call: NA
clone_size: few
cdr3_aa: CASRSGVANTGELFF
cdr3_nt: TGCGCCAGCAGGTCAGGGGTTGCGAACACCGGGGAGCTGTTTTTT

j_call: TRBJ2-5
v_call: TRBV29-1
d_call: NA
clone_size: NA
cdr3_aa: CSVDRTSGIETQYF
cdr3_nt: TGCAGCGTCGACAGGACGAGCGGGATCGAGACCCAGTACTTC

j_call: TRBJ2-7
v_call: TRBV7-2
d_call: NA
clone_size: NA
cdr3_aa: CASSLETGDYEQYF
cdr3_nt: TGTGCCAGCAGCTTAGAAACCGGAGACTACGAGCAGTACTTC

j_call: TRBJ1-5
v_call: TRBV23-1
d_call: TRBD1
clone_size: NA
cdr3_aa: CASSQSVGQGKRPQHF
cdr3_nt: TGCGCCAGCAGTCAATCGGTAGGACAGGGAAAACGGCCCCAGCATTTT

j_call: TRBJ2-3
v_call: TRBV7-2
d_call: TRBD2
clone_size: NA
cdr3_aa: CASSPSGTSTDTQYF
cdr3_nt: TGTGCCAGCAGCCCGAGCGGGACTAGCACAGATACGCAGTATTTT

j_call: TRBJ2-7
v_call: TRBV15
d_call: NA
clone_size: NA
cdr3_aa: CATSREGNRAHEQYF
cdr3_nt: TGTGCCACCAGCAGAGAAGGGAACAGGGCCCACGAGCAGTACTTC

j_call: TRBJ2-5
v_call: TRBV5-1
d_call: TRBD2
clone_size: NA
cdr3_aa: CASSYPGLAAQETQYF
cdr3_nt: TGCGCCAGCAGCTATCCGGGACTAGCGGCTCAAGAGACCCAGTACTTC

j_call: TRBJ2-2
v_call: TRBV5-6
d_call: NA
clone_size: NA
cdr3_aa: CASSLSDTGELFF
cdr3_nt: TGTGCCAGCAGCTTGTCTGACACCGGGGAGCTGTTTTTT

j_call: TRBJ1-4
v_call: TRBV5-1
d_call: NA
clone_size: NA
cdr3_aa: CASSLALQANEKLFF
cdr3_nt: TGCGCCAGCAGCTTGGCCCTACAGGCTAATGAAAAACTGTTTTTT

j_call: TRBJ2-2
v_call: TRBV9
d_call: NA
clone_size: NA
cdr3_aa: CASRSRVNGELFF
cdr3_nt: TGTGCCAGCAGGTCCAGGGTAAACGGGGAGCTGTTTTTT

j_call: TRBJ1-5
v_call: TRBV6-1
d_call: TRBD1
clone_size: NA
cdr3_aa: CASGQEGAFDQPQHF
cdr3_nt: TGTGCCAGCGGTCAGGAGGGGGCTTTCGATCAGCCCCAGCATTTT

j_call: TRBJ2-7
v_call: TRBV2
d_call: NA
clone_size: few
cdr3_aa: CASSVSRTRTDPRSYEQYF
cdr3_nt: TGTGCCAGCAGTGTGTCTCGGACAAGGACAGATCCTCGGTCCTACGAGCAGTACTTC

j_call: TRBJ1-5
v_call: TRBV6-1
d_call: TRBD1
clone_size: once
cdr3_aa: CASSEARTGWNQPQHF
cdr3_nt: TGTGCCAGCAGTGAAGCCAGGACAGGGTGGAATCAGCCCCAGCATTTT

j_call: TRBJ2-1
v_call: TRBV7-3
d_call: TRBD1
clone_size: NA
cdr3_aa: CASSQGQYNEQFF
cdr3_nt: TGTGCCAGCAGCCAGGGACAGTACAATGAGCAGTTCTTC

j_call: TRBJ2-3
v_call: TRBV5-1
d_call: TRBD1
clone_size: NA
cdr3_aa: CASSLGTGGDTQYF
cdr3_nt: TGCGCCAGCAGCTTAGGGACAGGGGGGGATACGCAGTATTTT

j_call: TRBJ2-1
v_call: TRBV25-1
d_call: NA
clone_size: NA
cdr3_aa: CASRGSNEQFF
cdr3_nt: TGTGCCAGCAGAGGGAGCAATGAGCAGTTCTTC

j_call: TRBJ1-5
v_call: TRBV7-8
d_call: NA
clone_size: NA
cdr3_aa: CASSLARDRPNQPQHF
cdr3_nt: TGTGCCAGCAGCTTAGCGAGAGACAGGCCTAATCAGCCCCAGCATTTT

j_call: TRBJ2-2
v_call: TRBV7-2
d_call: NA
clone_size: NA
cdr3_aa: CASSPFPGELFF
cdr3_nt: TGTGCCAGCAGCCCCTTTCCCGGGGAGCTGTTTTTT

j_call: TRBJ2-1
v_call: TRBV7-3
d_call: NA
clone_size: NA
cdr3_aa: CASSYRPSGPYNEQFF
cdr3_nt: TGTGCCAGCAGCTACCGCCCGAGCGGGCCCTACAATGAGCAGTTCTTC

j_call: TRBJ2-7
v_call: TRBV14
d_call: NA
clone_size: NA
cdr3_aa: CASSPESSYEQYF
cdr3_nt: TGTGCCAGCAGCCCCGAGAGCTCCTACGAGCAGTACTTC

j_call: TRBJ2-6
v_call: TRBV19
d_call: TRBD1
clone_size: NA
cdr3_aa: CASSIGTVGANVLTF
cdr3_nt: TGTGCCAGTAGTATTGGGACAGTTGGGGCCAACGTCCTGACTTTC

j_call: TRBJ2-1
v_call: TRBV5-1
d_call: TRBD2
clone_size: NA
cdr3_aa: CASSLLAGISYNEQFF
cdr3_nt: TGCGCCAGCAGCTTGCTAGCGGGGATCTCCTACAATGAGCAGTTCTTC

j_call: TRBJ2-3
v_call: TRBV6-4
d_call: NA
clone_size: once
cdr3_aa: CASSDSASGTDTQYF
cdr3_nt: TGTGCCAGCAGTGACTCGGCCAGCGGCACAGATACGCAGTATTTT

j_call: TRBJ1-1
v_call: TRBV29-1
d_call: TRBD1
clone_size: NA
cdr3_aa: CSVDRGGGGTEAFF
cdr3_nt: TGCAGCGTCGACAGGGGGGGAGGAGGGACTGAAGCTTTCTTT

j_call: TRBJ2-2
v_call: TRBV7-9
d_call: TRBD2
clone_size: NA
cdr3_aa: CASSPGTSGIGVGELFF
cdr3_nt: TGTGCCAGCAGCCCCGGGACTAGCGGCATAGGAGTCGGGGAGCTGTTTTTT

j_call: TRBJ1-1
v_call: TRBV28
d_call: TRBD1
clone_size: few
cdr3_aa: CASSLLTGGDTEAFF
cdr3_nt: TGTGCCAGCAGCTTACTAACAGGGGGGGACACTGAAGCTTTCTTT

j_call: TRBJ1-2
v_call: TRBV4-3
d_call: NA
clone_size: NA
cdr3_aa: CASSQDYGGGYTF
cdr3_nt: TGCGCCAGCAGCCAAGATTACGGCGGAGGCTACACCTTC

j_call: TRBJ1-6
v_call: TRBV18
d_call: NA
clone_size: NA
cdr3_aa: CASCTNYNSPLHF
cdr3_nt: TGTGCCAGCTGTACAAATTATAATTCACCCCTCCACTTT

j_call: TRBJ2-1
v_call: TRBV7-9
d_call: TRBD1
clone_size: NA
cdr3_aa: CASRDWGTGIDEQFF
cdr3_nt: TGTGCCAGCAGGGACTGGGGGACAGGGATTGATGAGCAGTTCTTC

j_call: TRBJ2-5
v_call: TRBV7-2
d_call: NA
clone_size: NA
cdr3_aa: CASSLAPLETQYF
cdr3_nt: TGTGCCAGCAGCTTGGCCCCCTTAGAGACCCAGTACTTC

j_call: TRBJ1-1
v_call: TRBV2
d_call: TRBD1
clone_size: NA
cdr3_aa: CASSGTGEGEAFF
cdr3_nt: TGTGCCAGCAGTGGGACAGGGGAGGGTGAAGCTTTCTTT

j_call: TRBJ1-1
v_call: TRBV27
d_call: NA
clone_size: few
cdr3_aa: CASSSWQMNTEAFF
cdr3_nt: TGTGCCAGCAGTTCGTGGCAGATGAACACTGAAGCTTTCTTT

j_call: TRBJ2-1
v_call: TRBV6-6
d_call: NA
clone_size: few
cdr3_aa: CASRRGPYNEQFF
cdr3_nt: TGTGCCAGCAGGAGAGGGCCGTACAATGAGCAGTTCTTC

j_call: TRBJ2-5
v_call: TRBV2
d_call: NA
clone_size: NA
cdr3_aa: CASTSTQETQYF
cdr3_nt: TGTGCCAGCACCAGTACACAAGAGACCCAGTACTTC

j_call: TRBJ2-5
v_call: TRBV10-3
d_call: TRBD2
clone_size: few
cdr3_aa: CATHSGGEETQYF
cdr3_nt: TGTGCCACCCATAGCGGGGGGGAAGAGACCCAGTACTTC

j_call: TRBJ2-1
v_call: TRBV7-2
d_call: NA
clone_size: NA
cdr3_aa: CASSLDVRLYNEQFF
cdr3_nt: TGTGCCAGCAGCTTAGATGTTCGACTTTACAATGAGCAGTTCTTC

j_call: TRBJ1-1
v_call: TRBV5-1
d_call: TRBD1
clone_size: NA
cdr3_aa: CASGTGGAGTEAFF
cdr3_nt: TGCGCCAGCGGAACAGGGGGCGCCGGCACTGAAGCTTTCTTT